The sequence of this TCR beta chain was determined in a study of blood T cell repertoires in COVID-19. At the level of the study: Researchers got acute and convalescent COVID-19 samples from the United States, Italy and Spain. T cells, B-cell-depleted T cells, or PBMCs provided the cDNA or gDNA that served as material.

This clone showed up just once. This CDR3 is built from 17 residues. CDR1 LGHNA and CDR2 YSLEER come from the germline V gene. Trimming at V came to 1 base and at J to 4 bases, leaving 6 bases not matched to a gene. Authors' methods: Amplification with reference gene primers provided the estimates of nucleated cell counts. Libraries were prepared by immunoSEQ multiplex PCR; TCRdb keeps only in-frame clonotypes and omits some of them. V, J and clone size are taken as reported in that table, and D and trimming were inferred from the DNA itself. The sample lists 280,000 or so clones; roughly 85% were seen once.

Sequencing was carried out using peripheral blood. The source is a woman aged 45 to 65 who had recovered from COVID-19. J is TRBJ2-2 and V is TRBV4-3; 10 bases map to TRBD2. The CDR3 here is CASSQVGVAGGTGELFF. CDR3 DNA sequence: TGCGCCAGCAGCCAAGTTGGGGTAGCGGGAGGCACCGGGGAGCTGTTTTTT.